The next 26 T cell receptor beta chains were all read from a single sample in a study of blood T cell repertoires in COVID-19. Data came from immunoSEQ multiplex PCR; TCRdb stores just in-frame clones and leaves some out. The sample lists some 350,000 clones, about 88% occurring once. The specimen was peripheral blood. These receptors were obtained from a woman aged 70-85 years with COVID-19, enrolled during active disease.

The chain joins TRBV5-1 to TRBJ2-1, with TRBD2 matching over 9 bases. Germline V gives CDR1 SGHRS, CDR2 YFSETQ. V gave up 5 bases and J gave up 8 bases; unmatched junction bases: 5. The CDR3 totals 13 residues. CDR3 residues: CASRTSGFDEQFF. Here the CDR3 DNA reads TGCGCCAGCAGGACTAGCGGTTTCGATGAGCAGTTCTTC.

The V gene is TRBV10-3, the J gene TRBJ2-3, with 11 bases identical to TRBD2. This CDR3 comprises 14 residues. CDR1 is ENHRY, CDR2 SYGVKD, per germline. V was clipped by 6 bases and J by 3 bases; unmatched bases: 2. The CDR3 nucleotides read TGTGCCATCAGGGGGACTAGCGGAACAGATACGCAGTATTTT. This codes for CAIRGTSGTDTQYF.

The chain combines TRBV11-3 with TRBJ1-3; D is undetermined. The germline V and J ends were trimmed by 5 bases and 0 bases, with 8 bases remaining between them. Germline CDR1 is SGHNT and CDR2 is YENEEA. The CDR3 contains 14 residues. This CDR3 is CASSPSVSGNTIYF. The CDR3 DNA reads TGTGCCAGCAGCCCCTCAGTCTCTGGAAACACCATATATTTT.

As regards this clone: The same CDR3 can be traced to other DNA sequences in this sample. The V and J genes are TRBV5-1 and TRBJ1-1; D remains unclear. CDR3 length: 12 residues. Germline V gene sequence: CDR1 SGHRS, CDR2 YFSETQ. V dropped 4 bases and J dropped 1 base, with 5 bases sitting between them. DNA for the CDR3: TGCGCCAGCAGCACCGGGAACACTGAAGCTTTCTTT. Encoded protein: CASSTGNTEAFF. Looking up the rest from reference TRBV5-1 and TRBJ1-1 gives the full variable domain: KAGVTQTPRYLIKTRGQQVTLSCSPISGHRSVSWYQQTPGQGLQFLFEYFSETQRNKGNFPGRFSGRQFSNSRSEMNVSTLELGDSALYLCASSTGNTEAFFGQGTRLTVV.

A remark on this clone: Other DNA sequences within the sample encode an identical CDR3. The rearrangement uses TRBV2 and TRBJ1-5; D gene uncertain. CDR3 size: 13 residues. The V end was cut by 6 bases, the J end by 1 base, with 7 bases between. Germline CDR1 SNHLY, CDR2 FYNNEI. The CDR3 here is CASREDSNQPQHF. CDR3 in DNA: TGTGCCAGCAGGGAGGACAGCAATCAGCCCCAGCATTTT.

The V call is TRBV6-5, the J call TRBJ2-2, with 7 bases aligning to TRBD1. V shed 4 bases, J shed 4 bases, and the junction held 3 bases outside the gene matches. Germline V lookup: CDR1 MNHEY, CDR2 SVGAGI. The CDR3 runs 14 residues. CDR3 protein: CASSWTGPTGELFF. CDR3 DNA: TGTGCCAGCAGTTGGACAGGCCCCACCGGGGAGCTGTTTTTT.

The rearrangement joins TRBV12-5 to TRBJ1-2; D is possibly TRBD1 (6 bases). Trimming shortened V by 4 bases and J by 6 bases, and 15 bases separated the two germline ends. Germline V gives CDR1 LGHNT, CDR2 FRNRAP. This CDR3 has 14 amino acids. CDR3 coding DNA: TGTGCTAGTGGTTCCCGTTGGGGGGGCGATGGCTACACCTTC. Its translation is CASGSRWGGDGYTF.

The chain recombines TRBV30 with TRBJ1-6, with D possibly TRBD1 on 5 matching bases. The CDR3 is 15 residues long. Trimming took off 3 bases at V and 5 bases at J, with 14 bases between the two ends. Germline values: CDR1 GTSNPN, CDR2 SVGIG (reference sequence). Here the CDR3 reads CAWSPLSGDNSPLHF. The CDR3 DNA reads TGTGCCTGGAGCCCCCTGTCGGGGGATAATTCACCCCTCCACTTT.

J is TRBJ2-2 and V is TRBV24-1; 9 bases line up with TRBD1. The CDR3 covers 16 residues. The J segment lost 4 bases and the V segment lost 7 bases, leaving 9 bases of the junction unmatched. CDR1 is KGHDR and CDR2 is SFDVKD in the germline V gene. CDR3 amino acids: CATRGTGTGSTGELFF. CDR3 sequence (DNA): TGTGCCACCAGGGGTACCGGGACAGGGAGCACCGGGGAGCTGTTTTTT.

The chain links TRBV27 to TRBJ1-3; the match to TRBD1 covers 9 bases. This CDR3 region has 19 residues. The germline gives CDR1 MNHEY, CDR2 SMNVEV (reference sequence). The junction had 13 bases not matched to a gene; V was cut back by 0 bases and J by 4 bases. CDR3 loop: CASSLSTPLQGAHGNTIYF. CDR3 DNA sequence: TGTGCCAGCAGTTTATCCACCCCTTTACAGGGGGCACACGGAAACACCATATATTTT.

This rearrangement joins TRBV15 to TRBJ1-5; TRBD1 matches 7 bases. Trimming took 5 bases from V and 9 from J; bases not matched to a gene: 7. The germline V gene encodes CDR1 LNHNV and CDR2 YYDKDF (reference sequence). This CDR3 is 13 amino acids long. CDR3 protein: CATSVDREGPQHF. The DNA for the CDR3 is TGTGCCACCAGCGTCGACAGGGAAGGGCCCCAGCATTTT.

V usage is TRBV7-2 and J usage is TRBJ1-1; TRBD1 aligns across 11 bases. CDR1 and CDR2 (germline): SGHTA, FQGNSA. The trim removed 0 bases at V and 4 bases at J, leaving 4 bases unmatched. The CDR3 covers 16 residues. The CDR3 loop is CASSLASGQGGTEAFF. In nucleotides, the CDR3 is TGTGCCAGCAGCTTAGCGTCGGGACAGGGGGGCACTGAAGCTTTCTTT.

The chain employs TRBV19 and TRBJ1-4, with TRBD1 matching 7 bases. Germline V lookup: CDR1 LNHDA, CDR2 SQIVND (reference sequence). Trimming took 6 bases from V and 7 from J; bases not matched to a gene: 5. The CDR3 is made up of 13 amino acids. The CDR3: CASRQTGVEKLFF. The DNA of the CDR3 is TGTGCCAGTAGACAAACAGGGGTTGAAAAACTGTTTTTT. The full variable domain, in which reference TRBV19 and TRBJ1-4 provide the parts outside the CDR3, is DGGITQSPKYLFRKEGQNVTLSCEQNLNHDAMYWYRQDPGQGLRLIYYSQIVNDFQKGDIAEGYSVSREKKESFPLTVTSAQKNPTAFYLCASRQTGVEKLFFGSGTQLSVL.

The chain carries TRBV12-3 or TRBV12-4 and TRBJ1-1, with 8 bases fitting TRBD1. V gave up 8 bases and J gave up 4 bases; unmatched junction bases: 6. This CDR3 has 13 residues. CDR3 sequence reads: CASLQGVGTEAFF. The CDR3 bases are TGTGCCAGCCTACAGGGGGTAGGCACTGAAGCTTTCTTT.

This chain links TRBV28 with TRBJ2-2; D is uncertain. The V and J ends lost 5 bases and 3 bases respectively, with 13 bases between them. Germline V gene lookup returns CDR1 MDHEN and CDR2 SYDVKM. The CDR3 has 15 amino acids. The CDR3 here is CASSQYTPHTGELFF. Here the CDR3 DNA reads TGTGCCAGCAGTCAGTACACCCCGCACACCGGGGAGCTGTTTTTT.

This CDR3 is CASSLTGGAYEQYF. The CDR3 DNA is TGTGCCAGCTCTCTGACAGGGGGGGCCTACGAGCAGTACTTC. The chain links TRBV18 to TRBJ2-7, with TRBD1 identical over 9 bases. The CDR3 spans 14 residues. Trimming removed 6 bases from V and 2 bases from J; junction bases left unmatched: 5. In germline, CDR1 is KGHSH, CDR2 LQKENI.

V usage is TRBV19 and J usage is TRBJ1-2; D remains ambiguous. The ends were cut back, 0 bases at V and 1 base at J, with 6 bases in the middle. This CDR3 has 14 residues. Germline V CDR1 and CDR2: LNHDA, SQIVND (reference sequence). The CDR3 region has the DNA TGTGCCAGTAGTATAGATCGGAGTAACTATGGCTACACCTTC. It encodes CASSIDRSNYGYTF.

V and J are TRBV6-6 and TRBJ1-3; no clear D. Trimming left V 5 bases short and J 0 bases short, with 8 bases between. Germline V gene sequence: CDR1 MNHNY, CDR2 SVGAGI (reference sequence). The CDR3 runs 14 residues. CDR3 nucleotides: TGTGCCAGCAGTCCTGGGCCCTCTGGAAACACCATATATTTT. Protein sequence: CASSPGPSGNTIYF.

V usage is TRBV9 and J usage is TRBJ2-3, with 13 bases that match TRBD2. The V and J ends lost 4 bases and 4 bases, in that order; junction bases with no gene match: 12. This CDR3 is built from 18 residues. Germline CDR1 is SGDLS and CDR2 is YYNGEE. The CDR3 loop reads CASSSPRGTSGASDTQYF. The CDR3 nucleotides are TGTGCCAGCAGCTCCCCGAGAGGGACTAGCGGGGCCTCAGATACGCAGTATTTT.

The count of this clone is one. The rearrangement joins TRBV6-5 to TRBJ1-1; a weak D match, TRBD1 (5 bases). Germline V gene sequence: CDR1 MNHEY, CDR2 SVGAGI. V was cut by 5 bases and J by 1 base, with 8 bases left in between. The CDR3 loop spans 13 amino acids. CDR3 bases: TGTGCCAGCAGTCGGACAACGAACACTGAAGCTTTCTTT. Its protein is CASSRTTNTEAFF.

The CDR3 coding sequence is TGTGCCAGCAGTTACCTATCCCCCCAGGGCACTAATGAAAAACTGTTTTTT. This translates into CASSYLSPQGTNEKLFF. J is TRBJ1-4 and V is TRBV27; possible D gene TRBD1, 5 bases. CDR3 length: 17 amino acids. Between the trimmed V and J ends, which lost 4 bases and 2 bases, there was a span of 17 bases. Per germline, CDR1 MNHEY and CDR2 SMNVEV (reference sequence).

The chain uses TRBV18 and TRBJ2-1, with D maybe TRBD2 (5 bases). The germline V gene has CDR1 KGHSH and CDR2 LQKENI. The CDR3 covers 13 residues. The ends were cut back, 8 bases at V and 8 bases at J, with 16 bases in the middle. This CDR3 is CASTSLGGDEQFF. DNA for the CDR3: TGTGCCAGCACCTCCTTAGGAGGCGATGAGCAGTTCTTC.

The chain uses TRBV28 and TRBJ1-2, with D unresolved. The V and J ends lost 7 bases and 6 bases respectively, with 21 bases between them. Germline V gene data show CDR1 as MDHEN and CDR2 as SYDVKM. The CDR3 has 15 amino acids. CDR3 loop: CASIGRAYDKNGYTF. CDR3 sequence (DNA): TGTGCCAGCATTGGGCGGGCCTATGATAAGAATGGCTACACCTTC.

In this sample, this clone turned up a few times. V and J are TRBV5-8 and TRBJ1-2, with D perhaps matching TRBD1 (6 bases). Germline-derived CDR1 and CDR2 are SGHTS and YDEGEE. V was pared by 1 base and J by 7 bases, with 11 bases between. The CDR3 is made up of 13 amino acids. The CDR3 DNA follows: TGTGCCAGCAGCTTGAACAGGGCCGGTGGCTACACCTTC. Its protein is CASSLNRAGGYTF.

The chain couples TRBV9 to TRBJ1-2; D is unclear. The CDR3 has 16 residues. Per germline, CDR1 SGDLS and CDR2 YYNGEE. V lost 4 bases to trimming and J lost 7 bases, with 23 bases between them. CDR3 region: CASSPDTGGRETGYTF. CDR3 nucleotides: TGTGCCAGCAGCCCCGATACCGGAGGGAGGGAGACTGGCTACACCTTC.

This clone was observed a single time. The chain links TRBV6-5 to TRBJ1-5; 8 bases match TRBD1. The CDR3 runs 15 residues. Germline V gene data show CDR1 as MNHEY and CDR2 as SVGAGI. The ends lost 6 bases at V and 6 bases at J; junction bases unmatched: 10. This chain's CDR3 is CASSSGTGLRQPQHF. In DNA form, the CDR3 reads TGTGCCAGCAGCTCCGGGACAGGTCTTCGTCAGCCCCAGCATTTT.